This T cell receptor (beta chain) was documented in a study of cytomegalovirus exposure and HLA in healthy donors. Notes on the study in general: The majority of TCR sequences were rare, yet some public TCRs appeared in many donors. Per published reports, the classifier diagnosed cytomegalovirus status with high specificity and sensitivity. It was confirmed in vitro that three of the CMV-associated chains were specific for CMV antigens. Subsequent analysis showed first-cohort TCR clusters tending to co-occur in more than 95 validation repertoires.

Looked up from germline, CDR1 is SGHNT and CDR2 is YYREEE (reference sequence). The CDR3 has 16 amino acids. The V end was cut by 4 bases, the J end by 0 bases, with 11 bases between. A word on this clone: Its antigen is unidentified.

Repertoires were generated with immunoSEQ multiplex PCR, while TCRdb's copy carries only in-frame clones and drops some. This sample has fewer than 150,000 clones, with around nine tenths found just once. This receptor was obtained from a woman between 18 and 29 years old in good health and CMV-seropositive. Material: PBMCs. The chain couples TRBV5-4 to TRBJ2-6; D ambiguous. The chain's CDR3 is CASSPRSVSGANVLTF. The DNA for the CDR3 is TGTGCCAGCAGCCCCCGTTCAGTCTCTGGGGCCAACGTCCTGACTTTC.